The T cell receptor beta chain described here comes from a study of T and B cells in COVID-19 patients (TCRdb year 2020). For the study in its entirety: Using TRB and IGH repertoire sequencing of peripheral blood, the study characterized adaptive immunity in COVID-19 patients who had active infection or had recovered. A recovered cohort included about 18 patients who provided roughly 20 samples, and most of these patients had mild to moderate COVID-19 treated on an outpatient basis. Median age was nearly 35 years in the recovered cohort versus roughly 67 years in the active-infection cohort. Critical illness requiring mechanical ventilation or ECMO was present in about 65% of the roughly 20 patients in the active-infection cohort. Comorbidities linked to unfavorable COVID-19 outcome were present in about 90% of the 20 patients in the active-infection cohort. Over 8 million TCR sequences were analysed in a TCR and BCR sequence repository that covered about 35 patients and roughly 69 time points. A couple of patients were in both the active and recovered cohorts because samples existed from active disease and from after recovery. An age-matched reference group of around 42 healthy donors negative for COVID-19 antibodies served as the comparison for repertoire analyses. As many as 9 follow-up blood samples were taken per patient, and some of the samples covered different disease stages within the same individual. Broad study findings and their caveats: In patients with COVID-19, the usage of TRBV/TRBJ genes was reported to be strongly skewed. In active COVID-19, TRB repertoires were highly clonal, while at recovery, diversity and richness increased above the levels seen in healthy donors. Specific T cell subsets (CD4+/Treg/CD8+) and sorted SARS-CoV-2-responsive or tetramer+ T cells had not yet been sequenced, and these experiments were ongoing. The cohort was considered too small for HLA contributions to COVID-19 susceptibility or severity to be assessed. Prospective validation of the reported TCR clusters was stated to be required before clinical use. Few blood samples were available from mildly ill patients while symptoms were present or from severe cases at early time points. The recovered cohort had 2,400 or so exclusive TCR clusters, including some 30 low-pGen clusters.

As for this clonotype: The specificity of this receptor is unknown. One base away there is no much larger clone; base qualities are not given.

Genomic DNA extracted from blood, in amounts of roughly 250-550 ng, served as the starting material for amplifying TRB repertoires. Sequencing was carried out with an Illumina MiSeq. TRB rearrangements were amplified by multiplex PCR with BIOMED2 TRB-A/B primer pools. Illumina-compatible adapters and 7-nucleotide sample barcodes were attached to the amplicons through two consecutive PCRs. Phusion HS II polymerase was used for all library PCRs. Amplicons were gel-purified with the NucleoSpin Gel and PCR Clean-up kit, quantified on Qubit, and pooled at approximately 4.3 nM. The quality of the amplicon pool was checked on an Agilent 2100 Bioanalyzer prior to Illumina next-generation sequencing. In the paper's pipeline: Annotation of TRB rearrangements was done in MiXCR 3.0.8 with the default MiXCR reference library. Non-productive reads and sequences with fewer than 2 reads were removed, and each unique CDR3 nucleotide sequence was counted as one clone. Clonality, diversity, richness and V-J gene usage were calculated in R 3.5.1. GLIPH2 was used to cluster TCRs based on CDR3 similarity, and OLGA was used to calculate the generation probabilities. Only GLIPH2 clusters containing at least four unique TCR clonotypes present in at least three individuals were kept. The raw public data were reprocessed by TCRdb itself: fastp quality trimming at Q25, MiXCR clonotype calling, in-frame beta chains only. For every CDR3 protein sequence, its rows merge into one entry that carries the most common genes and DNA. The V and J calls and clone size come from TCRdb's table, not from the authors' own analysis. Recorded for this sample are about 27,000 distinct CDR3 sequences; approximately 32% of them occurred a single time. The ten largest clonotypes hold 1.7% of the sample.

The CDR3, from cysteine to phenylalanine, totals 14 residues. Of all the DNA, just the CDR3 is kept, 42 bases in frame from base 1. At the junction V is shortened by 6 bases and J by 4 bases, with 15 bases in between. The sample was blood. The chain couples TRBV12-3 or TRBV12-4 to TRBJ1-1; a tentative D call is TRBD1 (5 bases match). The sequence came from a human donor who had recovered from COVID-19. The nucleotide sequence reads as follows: TGTGCCAGCAGGGTCAGGGAATCCGCCACTGAAGCTTTCTTT. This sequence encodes CASRVRESATEAFF.